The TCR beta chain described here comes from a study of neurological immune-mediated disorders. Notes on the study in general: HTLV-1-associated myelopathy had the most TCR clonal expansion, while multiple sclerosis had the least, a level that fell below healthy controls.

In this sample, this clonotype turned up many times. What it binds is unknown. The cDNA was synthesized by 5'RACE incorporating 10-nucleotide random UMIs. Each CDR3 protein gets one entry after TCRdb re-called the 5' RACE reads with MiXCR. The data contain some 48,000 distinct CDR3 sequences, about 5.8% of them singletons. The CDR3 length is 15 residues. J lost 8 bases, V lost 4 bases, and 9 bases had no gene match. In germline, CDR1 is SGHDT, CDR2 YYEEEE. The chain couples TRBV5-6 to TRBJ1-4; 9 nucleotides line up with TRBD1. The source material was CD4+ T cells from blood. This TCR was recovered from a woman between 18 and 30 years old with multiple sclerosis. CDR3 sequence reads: CASSANRGPKEKLFF. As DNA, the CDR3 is TGTGCCAGCAGCGCAAACAGGGGGCCGAAAGAAAAACTGTTTTTT.